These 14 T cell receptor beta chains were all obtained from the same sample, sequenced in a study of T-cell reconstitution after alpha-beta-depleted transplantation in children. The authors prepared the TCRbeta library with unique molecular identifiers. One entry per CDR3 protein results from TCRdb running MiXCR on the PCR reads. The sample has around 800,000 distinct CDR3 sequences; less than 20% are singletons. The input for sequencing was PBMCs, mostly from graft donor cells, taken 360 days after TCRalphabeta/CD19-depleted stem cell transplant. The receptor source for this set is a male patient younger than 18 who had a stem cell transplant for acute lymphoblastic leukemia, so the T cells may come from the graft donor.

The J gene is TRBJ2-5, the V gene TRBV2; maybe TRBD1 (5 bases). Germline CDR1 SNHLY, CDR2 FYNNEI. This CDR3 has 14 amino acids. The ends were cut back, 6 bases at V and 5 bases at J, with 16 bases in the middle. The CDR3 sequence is CASSQPAGSETQYF. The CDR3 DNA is TGTGCCAGCAGCCAGCCGGCAGGGTCGGAGACCCAGTACTTC.

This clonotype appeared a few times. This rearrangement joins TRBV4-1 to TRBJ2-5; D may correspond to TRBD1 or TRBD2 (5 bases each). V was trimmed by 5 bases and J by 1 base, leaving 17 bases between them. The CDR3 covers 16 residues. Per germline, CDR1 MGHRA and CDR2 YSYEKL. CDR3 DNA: TGCGCCAGCAGCGAGGGCGCTGGGGCCATCCAAGAGACCCAGTACTTC. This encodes CASSEGAGAIQETQYF.

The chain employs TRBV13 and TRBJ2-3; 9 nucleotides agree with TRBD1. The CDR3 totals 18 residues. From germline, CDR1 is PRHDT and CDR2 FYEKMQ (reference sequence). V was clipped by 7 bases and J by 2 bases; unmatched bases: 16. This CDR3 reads CASTLTSRDRVNTDTQYF. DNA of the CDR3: TGTGCCAGCACCCTTACCTCGCGGGACAGGGTTAACACAGATACGCAGTATTTT.

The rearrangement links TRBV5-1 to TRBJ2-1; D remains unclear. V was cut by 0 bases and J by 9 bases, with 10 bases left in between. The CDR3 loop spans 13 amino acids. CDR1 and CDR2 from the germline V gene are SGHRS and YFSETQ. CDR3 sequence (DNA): TGCGCCAGCAGCTTGGTGACCCCTAGTGAGCAGTTCTTC. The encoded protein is CASSLVTPSEQFF.

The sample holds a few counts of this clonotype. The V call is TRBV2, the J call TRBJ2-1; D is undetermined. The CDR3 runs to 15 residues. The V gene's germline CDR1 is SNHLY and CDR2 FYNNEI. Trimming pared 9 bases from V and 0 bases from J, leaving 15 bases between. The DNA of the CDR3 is TGTGCCAGGACCGCACAGACGATCTCCTACAATGAGCAGTTCTTC. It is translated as CARTAQTISYNEQFF.

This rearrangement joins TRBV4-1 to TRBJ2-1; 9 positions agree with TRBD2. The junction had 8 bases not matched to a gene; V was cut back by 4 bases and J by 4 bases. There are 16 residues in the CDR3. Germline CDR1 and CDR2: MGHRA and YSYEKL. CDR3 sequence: CASSLPPGLAYNEQFF. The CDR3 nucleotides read TGCGCCAGCAGCCTTCCGCCGGGACTAGCTTACAATGAGCAGTTCTTC.

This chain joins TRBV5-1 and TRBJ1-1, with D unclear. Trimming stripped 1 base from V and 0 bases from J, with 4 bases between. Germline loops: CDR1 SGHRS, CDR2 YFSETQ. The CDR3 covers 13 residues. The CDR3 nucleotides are TGCGCCAGCAGCTTGAAAGTGAACACTGAAGCTTTCTTT. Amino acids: CASSLKVNTEAFF.

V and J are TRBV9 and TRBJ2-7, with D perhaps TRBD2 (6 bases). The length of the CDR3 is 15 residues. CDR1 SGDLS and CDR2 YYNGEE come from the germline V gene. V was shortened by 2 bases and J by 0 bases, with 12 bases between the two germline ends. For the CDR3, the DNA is TGTGCCAGCAGCGTGAGGGGACTCGCCTCCTACGAGCAGTACTTC. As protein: CASSVRGLASYEQYF.

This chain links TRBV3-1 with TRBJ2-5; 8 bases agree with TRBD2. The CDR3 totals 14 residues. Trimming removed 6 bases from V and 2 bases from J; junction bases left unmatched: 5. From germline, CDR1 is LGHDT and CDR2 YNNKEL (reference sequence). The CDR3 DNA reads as TGTGCCAGCAGTCATAGCGGGATTCAAGAGACCCAGTACTTC. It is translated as CASSHSGIQETQYF.

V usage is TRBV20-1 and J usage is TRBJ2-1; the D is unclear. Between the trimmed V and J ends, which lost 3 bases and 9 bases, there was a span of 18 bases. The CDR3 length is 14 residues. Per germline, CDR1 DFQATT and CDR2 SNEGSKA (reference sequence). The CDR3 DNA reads TGCAGTGCTAGCCCCCAACTACGTGGCGGTGAGCAGTTCTTC. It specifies CSASPQLRGGEQFF.

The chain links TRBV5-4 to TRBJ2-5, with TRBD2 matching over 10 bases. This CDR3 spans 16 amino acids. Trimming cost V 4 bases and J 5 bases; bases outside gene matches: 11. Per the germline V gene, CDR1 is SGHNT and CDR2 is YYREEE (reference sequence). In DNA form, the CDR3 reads TGTGCCAGCAGCCCAGGGAGCGGGAGGGCCAGGGAGACCCAGTACTTC. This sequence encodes CASSPGSGRARETQYF.

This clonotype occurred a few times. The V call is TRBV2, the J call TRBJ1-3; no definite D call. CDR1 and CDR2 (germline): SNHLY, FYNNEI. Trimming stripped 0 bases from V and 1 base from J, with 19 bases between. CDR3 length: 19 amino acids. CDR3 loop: CASSEAWEPPPWSGNTIYF. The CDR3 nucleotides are TGTGCCAGCAGTGAAGCTTGGGAGCCACCGCCATGGTCTGGAAACACCATATATTTT.

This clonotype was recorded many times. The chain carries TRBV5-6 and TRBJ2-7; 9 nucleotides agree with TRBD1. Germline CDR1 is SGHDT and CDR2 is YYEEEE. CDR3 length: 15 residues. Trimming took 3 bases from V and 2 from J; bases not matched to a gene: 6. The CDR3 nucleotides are TGTGCCAGCAGCTCACCGGGACAGGGCACCTACGAGCAGTACTTC. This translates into CASSSPGQGTYEQYF.

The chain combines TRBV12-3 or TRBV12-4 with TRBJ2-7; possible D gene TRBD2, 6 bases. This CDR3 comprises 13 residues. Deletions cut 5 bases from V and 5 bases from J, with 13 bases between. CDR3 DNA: TGTGCCAGCAGTCCCTGGGGGGTTGACGAGCAGTACTTC. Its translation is CASSPWGVDEQYF.